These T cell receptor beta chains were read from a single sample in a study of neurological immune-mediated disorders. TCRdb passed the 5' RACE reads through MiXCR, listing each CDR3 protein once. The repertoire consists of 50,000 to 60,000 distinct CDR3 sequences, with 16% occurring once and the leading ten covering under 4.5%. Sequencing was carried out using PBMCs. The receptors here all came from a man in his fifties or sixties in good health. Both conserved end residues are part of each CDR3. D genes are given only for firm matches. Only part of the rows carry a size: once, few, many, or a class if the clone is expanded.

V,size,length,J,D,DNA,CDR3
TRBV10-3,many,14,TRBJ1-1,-,TGTGCCACCCGCGGGCAGGGAGGGAACACTGAAGCTTTCTTT,CATRGQGGNTEAFF
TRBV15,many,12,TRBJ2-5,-,TGTGCCACCAGCGGCGCTGGGGAGACCCAGTACTTC,CATSGAGETQYF
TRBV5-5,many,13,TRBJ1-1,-,TGTGCCGGTCGATGGACCATGAACACTGAAGCTTTCTTT,CAGRWTMNTEAFF
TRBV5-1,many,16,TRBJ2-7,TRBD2,TGCGCCAGCAGCTTGGAGGACACTAGCGGGAGTTACGAGCAGTACTTC,CASSLEDTSGSYEQYF
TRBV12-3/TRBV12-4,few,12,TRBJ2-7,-,TGTGCCAGCAGCCTGATAGGTAACGAGCAGTACTTC,CASSLIGNEQYF
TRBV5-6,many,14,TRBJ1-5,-,TGTGCCAGCAGCTTGGGACAGTTGGTAGAGCCCCAGCATTTT,CASSLGQLVEPQHF
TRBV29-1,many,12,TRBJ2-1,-,TGCAGCGGGCTAGAAGGTAGGAATGAGCAGTTCTTC,CSGLEGRNEQFF
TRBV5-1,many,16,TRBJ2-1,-,TGCGCCAGCAGCTCCCAGGGCGGGTTCACCTACAATGAGCAGTTCTTC,CASSSQGGFTYNEQFF
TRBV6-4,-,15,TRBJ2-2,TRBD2,TGTGCCAGCAGCGCCGGGACTAGCGAGCTCGGGGAGCTGTTTTTT,CASSAGTSELGELFF
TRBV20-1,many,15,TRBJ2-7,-,TGCAGTGCCCACTCCCCGGGAGGGGGCGGCTACGAGCAGTACTTC,CSAHSPGGGGYEQYF
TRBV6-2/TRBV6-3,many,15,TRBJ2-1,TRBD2,TGTGCCAGCAGTTACTCCCCAGAGACTAGCGGGAGCCATTTCTTC,CASSYSPETSGSHFF
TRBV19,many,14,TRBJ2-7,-,TGTGCCAGTAGTACTTTCCGAGGGGCCTACGAGCAGTACTTC,CASSTFRGAYEQYF
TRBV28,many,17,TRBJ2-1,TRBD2,TGTGCCAGCAGTCTCCCGGGACTAGCGGTTTACTACAATGAGCAGTTCTTC,CASSLPGLAVYYNEQFF
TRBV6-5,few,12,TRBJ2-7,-,TGTGCCAGCAGGGACTTTTCCTACGAGCAGTACTTC,CASRDFSYEQYF
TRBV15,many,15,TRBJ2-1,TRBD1,TGTGCCACCAGCAGAGACTCCATCAGGGGGCGGGGACCGTTCTTC,CATSRDSIRGRGPFF
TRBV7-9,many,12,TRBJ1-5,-,TGTGCCAGCAGCTTAATAAATCAGCCCCAGCATTTT,CASSLINQPQHF
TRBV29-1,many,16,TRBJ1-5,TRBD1,TGCAGCGTTGAAGTCACCGACAGGGGGCGGATTCAGCCCCAGCATTTT,CSVEVTDRGRIQPQHF
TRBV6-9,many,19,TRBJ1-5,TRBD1,TGTGCCAGCCCCCCCCTTGGGACAGGGGACCGTGTATGCAATCAGCCCCAGCATTTT,CASPPLGTGDRVCNQPQHF
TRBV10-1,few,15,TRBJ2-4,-,TGCGCCAGCAGTGAGACAGGGTCTGGACATAGCATTCAGTACTTC,CASSETGSGHSIQYF
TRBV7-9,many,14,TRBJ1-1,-,TGTGCCAGCAGCTTTGGTGGAGGGAACACTGAAGCTTTCTTT,CASSFGGGNTEAFF
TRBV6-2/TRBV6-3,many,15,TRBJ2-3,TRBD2,TGTGCCAGCAGTTTGGGACTAGCGGGAGGAGATACGCAGTATTTT,CASSLGLAGGDTQYF
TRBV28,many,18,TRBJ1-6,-,TGTGCCAGCAGTTTGGGTTGGGGAGGAGGCTCCTATAATTCACCCCTCCACTTT,CASSLGWGGGSYNSPLHF
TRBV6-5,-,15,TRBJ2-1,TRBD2,TGTGCCAGCAGAGGACTAGCGGGAGGGCCTAATGAGCAGTTCTTC,CASRGLAGGPNEQFF
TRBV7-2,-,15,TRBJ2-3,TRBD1,TGTGCCAGCAGCTACGACAGGGGGCGCCCAGATACGCAGTATTTT,CASSYDRGRPDTQYF
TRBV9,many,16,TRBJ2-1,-,TGTGCCAGCAGCGTAGAGGGGCGGGACTCCTACAATGAGCAGTTCTTC,CASSVEGRDSYNEQFF
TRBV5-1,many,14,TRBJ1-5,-,TGCGCCAGCAGCACCGGGACAAACAATCAGCCCCAGCATTTT,CASSTGTNNQPQHF
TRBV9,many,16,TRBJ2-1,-,TGTGCCAGCAGCGTAGGAGTCTCCAGGGGTCGAAATGAGCAGTTCTTC,CASSVGVSRGRNEQFF
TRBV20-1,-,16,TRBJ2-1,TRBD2,TGCAGTGCACCTGGGACTAGCGGGGGATCCTACAATGAGCAGTTCTTC,CSAPGTSGGSYNEQFF
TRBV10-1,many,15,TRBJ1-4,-,TGCGCCAGCAGTGAAAGACGGCCACCTCGAGAAAAACTGTTTTTT,CASSERRPPREKLFF
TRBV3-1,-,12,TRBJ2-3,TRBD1,TGTGCCAGCAGCCCGGGACAGCGAGCGTTGTATTTT,CASSPGQRALYF
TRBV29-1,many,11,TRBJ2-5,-,TGCAGCGTTGAAGTAGCGCAGACCCAGTACTTC,CSVEVAQTQYF
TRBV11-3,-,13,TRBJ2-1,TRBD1,TGTGCCAGCAGCTTACAGGGGGATAATGAGCAGTTCTTC,CASSLQGDNEQFF
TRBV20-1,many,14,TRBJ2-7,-,TGCAGTGCTAGTCTGGGTGGACTGGGGCTGGGGGAGTACTTC,CSASLGGLGLGEYF
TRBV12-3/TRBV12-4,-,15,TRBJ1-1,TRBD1,TGTGCCAGCAGTTTTCGGGCAGGGGGCAACACTGAAGCTTTCTTT,CASSFRAGGNTEAFF
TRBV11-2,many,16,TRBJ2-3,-,TGTGCCAGCAGCAGCCAGAGGACGGGGACGACAGATACGCAGTATTTT,CASSSQRTGTTDTQYF
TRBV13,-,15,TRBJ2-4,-,TGTGCCAGCAGCCAGACTGCCCCGGCCAAAAACATTCAGTACTTC,CASSQTAPAKNIQYF
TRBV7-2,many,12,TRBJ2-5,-,TGTGCCAGCAGCGTCTGGCGGGAGACCCAGTACTTC,CASSVWRETQYF
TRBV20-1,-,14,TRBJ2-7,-,TGCAGTGCTAGAGGGCAGGCGGGCGCCTACGAGCAGTACTTC,CSARGQAGAYEQYF
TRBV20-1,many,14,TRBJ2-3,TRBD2,TGCAGTGGTAGCGGCGGGAGTAGGACAGATACGCAGTATTTT,CSGSGGSRTDTQYF
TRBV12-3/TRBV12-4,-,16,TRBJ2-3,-,TGTGCCAGCAGATCCGGACATATGACGAAAGGAGATACGCAGTATTTT,CASRSGHMTKGDTQYF
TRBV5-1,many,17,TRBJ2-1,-,TGCGCCAGCAGCCTATTCCTAACTGGGAGCTCCTACAATGAGCAGTTCTTC,CASSLFLTGSSYNEQFF
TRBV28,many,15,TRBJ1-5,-,TGTGCCAGCAGTCCCGGCTCCGGGCCCAATCAGCCCCAGCATTTT,CASSPGSGPNQPQHF
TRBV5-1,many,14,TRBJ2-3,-,TGCGCCAGCAGCTTATCGGGTAGCTCCGATACGCAGTATTTT,CASSLSGSSDTQYF